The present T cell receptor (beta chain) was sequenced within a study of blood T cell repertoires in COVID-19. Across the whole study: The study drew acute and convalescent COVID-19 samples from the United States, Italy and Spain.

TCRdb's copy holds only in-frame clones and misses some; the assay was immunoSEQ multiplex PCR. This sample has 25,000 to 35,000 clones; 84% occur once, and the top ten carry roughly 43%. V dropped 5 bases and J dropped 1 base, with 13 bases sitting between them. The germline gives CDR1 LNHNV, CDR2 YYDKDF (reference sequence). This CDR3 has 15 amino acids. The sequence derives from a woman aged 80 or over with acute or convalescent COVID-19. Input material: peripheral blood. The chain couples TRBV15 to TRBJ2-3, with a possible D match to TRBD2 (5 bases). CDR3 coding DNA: TGTGCCACCAGCGGCGGGCAAACGGGCACAGATACGCAGTATTTT. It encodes CATSGGQTGTDTQYF.